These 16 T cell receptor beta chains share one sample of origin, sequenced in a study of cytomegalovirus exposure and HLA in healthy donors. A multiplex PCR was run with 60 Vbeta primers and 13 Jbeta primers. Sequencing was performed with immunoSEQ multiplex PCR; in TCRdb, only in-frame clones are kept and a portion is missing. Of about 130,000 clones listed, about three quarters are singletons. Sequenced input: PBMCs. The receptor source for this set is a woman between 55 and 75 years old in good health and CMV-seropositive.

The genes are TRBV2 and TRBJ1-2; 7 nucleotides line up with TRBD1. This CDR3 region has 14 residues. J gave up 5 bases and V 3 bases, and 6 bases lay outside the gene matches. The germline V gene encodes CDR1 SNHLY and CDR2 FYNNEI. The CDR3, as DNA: TGTGCCAGCAGTGACAGGGGGGCAGGGTATGGCTACACCTTC. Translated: CASSDRGAGYGYTF.

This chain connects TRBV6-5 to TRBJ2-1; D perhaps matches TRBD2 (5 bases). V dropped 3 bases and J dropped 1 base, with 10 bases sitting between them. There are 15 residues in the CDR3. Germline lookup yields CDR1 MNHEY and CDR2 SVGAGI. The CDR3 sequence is CASSYGRGSYNEQFF. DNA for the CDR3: TGTGCCAGCAGTTATGGGAGAGGTTCCTACAATGAGCAGTTCTTC.

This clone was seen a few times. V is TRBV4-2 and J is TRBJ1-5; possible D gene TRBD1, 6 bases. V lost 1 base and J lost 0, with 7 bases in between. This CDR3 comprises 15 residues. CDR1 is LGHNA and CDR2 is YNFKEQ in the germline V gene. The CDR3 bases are TGTGCCAGCAGCCAAGGGACAGATAGCAATCAGCCCCAGCATTTT. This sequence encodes CASSQGTDSNQPQHF.

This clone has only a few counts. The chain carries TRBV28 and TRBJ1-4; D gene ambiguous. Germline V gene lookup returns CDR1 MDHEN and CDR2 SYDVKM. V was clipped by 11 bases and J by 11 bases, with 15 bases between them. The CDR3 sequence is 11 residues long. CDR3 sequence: CAGESENKLFF. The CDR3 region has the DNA TGTGCCGGAGAGAGCGAAAATAAACTGTTTTTT.

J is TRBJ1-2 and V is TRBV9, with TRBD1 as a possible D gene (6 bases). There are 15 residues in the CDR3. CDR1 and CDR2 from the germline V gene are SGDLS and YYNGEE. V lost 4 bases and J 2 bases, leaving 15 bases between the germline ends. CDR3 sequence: CASSPAGTTNYGYTF. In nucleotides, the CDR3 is TGTGCCAGCAGCCCGGCCGGGACAACCAACTATGGCTACACCTTC.

This CDR3 reads CAWTGGQETQYF. The CDR3 region has the DNA TGTGCCTGGACAGGGGGACAAGAGACCCAGTACTTC. The gene calls are TRBV30 and TRBJ2-5; 7 bases are shared with TRBD1. With 4 bases clipped from V and 2 bases from J, the junction kept 1 base outside the gene matches. The V gene's germline CDR1 is GTSNPN and CDR2 SVGIG (reference sequence). This CDR3 region has 12 residues.

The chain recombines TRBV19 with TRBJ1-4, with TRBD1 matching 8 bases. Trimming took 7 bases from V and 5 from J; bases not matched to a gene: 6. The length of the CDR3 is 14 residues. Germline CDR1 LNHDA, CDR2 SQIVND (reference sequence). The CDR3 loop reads CASIARGRNEKLFF. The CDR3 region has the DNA TGTGCCAGTATAGCCAGGGGGCGCAATGAAAAACTGTTTTTT.

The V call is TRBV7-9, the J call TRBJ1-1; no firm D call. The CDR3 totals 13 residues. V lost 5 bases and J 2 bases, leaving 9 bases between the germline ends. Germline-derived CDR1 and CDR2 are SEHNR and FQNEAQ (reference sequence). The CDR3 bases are TGTGCCAGCAGCCCGGTCACCAACACTGAAGCTTTCTTT. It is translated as CASSPVTNTEAFF.

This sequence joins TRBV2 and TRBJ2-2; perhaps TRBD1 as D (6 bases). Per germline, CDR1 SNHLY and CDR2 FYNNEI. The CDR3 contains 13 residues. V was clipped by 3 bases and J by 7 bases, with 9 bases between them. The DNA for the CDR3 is TGTGCCAGCAGTGAGCAGGGGATCGGGGAGCTGTTTTTT. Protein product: CASSEQGIGELFF.

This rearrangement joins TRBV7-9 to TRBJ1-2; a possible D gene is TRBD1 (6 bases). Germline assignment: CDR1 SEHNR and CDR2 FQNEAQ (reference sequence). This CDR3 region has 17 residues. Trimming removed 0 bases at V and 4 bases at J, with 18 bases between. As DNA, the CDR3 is TGTGCCAGCAGCTTAGCCGACCGCGTGGGGGCGGGCTATGGCTACACCTTC. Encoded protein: CASSLADRVGAGYGYTF.

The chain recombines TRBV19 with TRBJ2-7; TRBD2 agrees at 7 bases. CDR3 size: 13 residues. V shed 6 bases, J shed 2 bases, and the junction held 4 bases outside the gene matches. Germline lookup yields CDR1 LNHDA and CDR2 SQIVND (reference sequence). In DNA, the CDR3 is TGTGCCAGTAGCTCCGGGACTACCTACGAGCAGTACTTC. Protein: CASSSGTTYEQYF.

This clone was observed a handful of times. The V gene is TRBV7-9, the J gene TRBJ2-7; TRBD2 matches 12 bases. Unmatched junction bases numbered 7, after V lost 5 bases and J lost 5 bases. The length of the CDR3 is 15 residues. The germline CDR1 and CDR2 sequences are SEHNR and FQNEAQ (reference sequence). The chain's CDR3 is CASSEGLAGINEQYF. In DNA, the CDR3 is TGTGCCAGCAGCGAAGGACTAGCGGGGATCAACGAGCAGTACTTC.

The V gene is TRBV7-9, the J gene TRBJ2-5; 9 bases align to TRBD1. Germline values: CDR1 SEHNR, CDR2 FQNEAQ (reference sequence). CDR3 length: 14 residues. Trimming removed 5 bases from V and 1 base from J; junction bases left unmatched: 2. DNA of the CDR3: TGTGCCAGCAGCAAGGACAGGGGCCAAGAGACCCAGTACTTC. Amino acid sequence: CASSKDRGQETQYF.

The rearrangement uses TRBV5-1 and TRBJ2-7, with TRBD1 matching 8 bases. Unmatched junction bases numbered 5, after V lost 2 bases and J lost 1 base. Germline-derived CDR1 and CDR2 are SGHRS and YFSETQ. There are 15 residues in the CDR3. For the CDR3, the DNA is TGCGCCAGCAGCTTCGGGACAGGAGATTCCTACGAGCAGTACTTC. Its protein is CASSFGTGDSYEQYF.

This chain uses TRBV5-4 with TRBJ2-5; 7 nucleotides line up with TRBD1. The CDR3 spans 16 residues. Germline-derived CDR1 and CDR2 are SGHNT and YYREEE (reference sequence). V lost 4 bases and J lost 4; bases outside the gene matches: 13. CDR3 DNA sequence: TGTGCCAGCAGCCCGGGATGGGCAGGGGGTTTAGAGACCCAGTACTTC. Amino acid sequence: CASSPGWAGGLETQYF.

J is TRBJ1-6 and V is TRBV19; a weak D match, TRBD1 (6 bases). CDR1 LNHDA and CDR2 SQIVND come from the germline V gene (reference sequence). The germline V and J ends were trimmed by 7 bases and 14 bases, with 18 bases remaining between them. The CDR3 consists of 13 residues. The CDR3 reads CASIPGQGDTLHF. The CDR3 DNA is TGTGCCAGTATCCCGGGCCAAGGGGACACCCTCCACTTT.